These T cell receptor beta chains were read from a single sample in a study of CD4 T cells in relation to SARS-CoV-2 and coronaviruses. Assay: immunoSEQ multiplex PCR; the TCRdb copy retains only in-frame clones and omits some. The sample holds around 56,000 clones; about nine tenths are singletons and the top ten take around 1.5%. Sequencing used memory CD4+ T cells from PBMCs. The receptor set was obtained from a human donor in good health. Both conserved end residues are part of each CDR3. Each record gives: clone size, V gene, J gene, D gene, CDR3 protein, CDR3 DNA. D genes are given only for firm matches. Rows may omit the clone size; those that give it use once, few, many or a size class.

clone_size: NA
v_call: TRBV11-2
j_call: TRBJ1-6
d_call: TRBD1
cdr3_aa: CASSSHRGKFENSPLHF
cdr3_nt: TGTGCCAGCAGCTCGCACAGGGGGAAGTTTGAGAATTCACCCCTCCACTTT

clone_size: once
v_call: TRBV12-3/TRBV12-4
j_call: TRBJ1-5
d_call: TRBD1
cdr3_aa: CASDGTGNQPQHF
cdr3_nt: TGTGCCAGCGACGGGACAGGGAATCAGCCCCAGCATTTT

clone_size: NA
v_call: TRBV6-5
j_call: TRBJ1-3
d_call: NA
cdr3_aa: CASSPRGGGNTIYF
cdr3_nt: TGTGCCAGCAGTCCGCGGGGAGGTGGAAACACCATATATTTT

clone_size: once
v_call: TRBV5-1
j_call: TRBJ2-5
d_call: TRBD1
cdr3_aa: CASSLGTGGGETQYF
cdr3_nt: TGCGCCAGCAGCTTGGGAACAGGGGGCGGGGAGACCCAGTACTTC

clone_size: NA
v_call: TRBV5-1
j_call: TRBJ2-5
d_call: NA
cdr3_aa: CASSFTGVRGQETQYF
cdr3_nt: TGCGCCAGCAGCTTTACAGGCGTACGGGGCCAGGAGACCCAGTACTTC

clone_size: NA
v_call: TRBV5-6
j_call: TRBJ2-1
d_call: NA
cdr3_aa: CASSLAGWSYNEQFF
cdr3_nt: TGTGCCAGCAGCTTGGCAGGATGGTCCTACAATGAGCAGTTCTTC

clone_size: NA
v_call: TRBV28
j_call: TRBJ1-2
d_call: TRBD1
cdr3_aa: CASRPTGTGGTYYGYTF
cdr3_nt: TGTGCCAGCAGGCCGACCGGGACAGGGGGCACTTACTATGGCTACACCTTC

clone_size: medium-sized
v_call: TRBV7-9
j_call: TRBJ2-1
d_call: TRBD2
cdr3_aa: CASSSPGLAPSYNEQFF
cdr3_nt: TGTGCCAGCAGCTCCCCGGGACTAGCGCCATCCTACAATGAGCAGTTCTTC

clone_size: NA
v_call: TRBV9
j_call: TRBJ1-1
d_call: NA
cdr3_aa: CASSSVAGGAEAFF
cdr3_nt: TGTGCCAGCAGTTCCGTGGCGGGAGGCGCTGAAGCTTTCTTT

clone_size: NA
v_call: TRBV10-2
j_call: TRBJ2-5
d_call: TRBD1
cdr3_aa: CASSEQGVRETQYF
cdr3_nt: TGCGCCAGCAGTGAGCAGGGGGTGAGGGAGACCCAGTACTTC

clone_size: NA
v_call: TRBV28
j_call: TRBJ1-4
d_call: NA
cdr3_aa: CASSSQTALATNEKLFF
cdr3_nt: TGTGCCAGCAGTTCTCAGACAGCCTTAGCAACTAATGAAAAACTGTTTTTT

clone_size: NA
v_call: TRBV12-3/TRBV12-4
j_call: TRBJ1-5
d_call: NA
cdr3_aa: CASTAGGSQPQHF
cdr3_nt: TGTGCCAGCACCGCGGGTGGCAGTCAGCCCCAGCATTTT

clone_size: few
v_call: TRBV24-1
j_call: TRBJ1-5
d_call: NA
cdr3_aa: CATSDPSRGGNQPQHF
cdr3_nt: TGTGCCACCAGTGATCCGAGTAGAGGGGGCAATCAGCCCCAGCATTTT

clone_size: once
v_call: TRBV1
j_call: TRBJ2-1
d_call: NA
cdr3_aa: CTSSQVQQGAGSYNEQFF
cdr3_nt: TGCACCAGCAGCCAAGTCCAGCAGGGGGCGGGTTCCTACAATGAGCAGTTCTTC

clone_size: NA
v_call: TRBV29-1
j_call: TRBJ2-1
d_call: TRBD2
cdr3_aa: CSVDFFGLAGLDEQFF
cdr3_nt: TGCAGCGTTGATTTTTTTGGACTAGCGGGACTTGATGAGCAGTTCTTC

clone_size: NA
v_call: TRBV7-3
j_call: TRBJ1-5
d_call: NA
cdr3_aa: CASSQQGGYGQPQHF
cdr3_nt: TGTGCCAGCAGTCAACAGGGAGGATATGGTCAGCCCCAGCATTTT

clone_size: NA
v_call: TRBV19
j_call: TRBJ1-1
d_call: NA
cdr3_aa: CASSIKTGGGNTEAFF
cdr3_nt: TGTGCCAGTAGTATTAAAACAGGAGGGGGGAACACTGAAGCTTTCTTT

clone_size: NA
v_call: TRBV7-3
j_call: TRBJ2-7
d_call: TRBD2
cdr3_aa: CASSSGTSGNEQYF
cdr3_nt: TGTGCCAGCAGCTCAGGGACTAGCGGGAACGAGCAGTACTTC

clone_size: NA
v_call: TRBV7-9
j_call: TRBJ1-3
d_call: TRBD1
cdr3_aa: CASSLEQGSGNTIYF
cdr3_nt: TGTGCCAGCAGCTTAGAACAGGGGTCTGGAAACACCATATATTTT

clone_size: NA
v_call: TRBV2
j_call: TRBJ2-2
d_call: NA
cdr3_aa: CASSVGRNTGELFF
cdr3_nt: TGTGCCAGCAGTGTAGGCAGAAACACCGGGGAGCTGTTTTTT

clone_size: few
v_call: TRBV3-1/TRBV3-2
j_call: TRBJ2-7
d_call: NA
cdr3_aa: CASSQGYEQYF
cdr3_nt: TGTGCCAGCAGCCAAGGGTACGAGCAGTACTTC

clone_size: NA
v_call: TRBV28
j_call: TRBJ2-4
d_call: NA
cdr3_aa: CASRGRLAKNIQYF
cdr3_nt: TGTGCCAGCAGGGGGCGGTTAGCCAAAAACATTCAGTACTTC

clone_size: NA
v_call: TRBV2
j_call: TRBJ1-1
d_call: NA
cdr3_aa: CASRAPSDSFGNTEAFF
cdr3_nt: TGTGCCAGCAGGGCCCCCTCGGACTCTTTTGGCAACACTGAAGCTTTCTTT

clone_size: NA
v_call: TRBV4-1
j_call: TRBJ2-4
d_call: TRBD1
cdr3_aa: CASSQLQGLAKNIQYF
cdr3_nt: TGCGCCAGCAGCCAACTACAGGGGCTAGCCAAAAACATTCAGTACTTC

clone_size: NA
v_call: TRBV11-2
j_call: TRBJ2-5
d_call: NA
cdr3_aa: CASYGLGGKETQYF
cdr3_nt: TGTGCCAGCTACGGTCTAGGGGGGAAAGAGACCCAGTACTTC

clone_size: NA
v_call: TRBV6-2/TRBV6-3
j_call: TRBJ2-1
d_call: TRBD2
cdr3_aa: CASSYTWTSSLRNEQFF
cdr3_nt: TGTGCCAGCAGTTACACTTGGACTAGCAGCTTAAGGAATGAGCAGTTCTTC

clone_size: few
v_call: TRBV6-5
j_call: TRBJ1-3
d_call: NA
cdr3_aa: CASSSPTGSSGNTIYF
cdr3_nt: TGTGCCAGCAGTTCCCCGACAGGTTCCTCTGGAAACACCATATATTTT

clone_size: NA
v_call: TRBV5-4
j_call: TRBJ2-5
d_call: NA
cdr3_aa: CASGIQGETQYF
cdr3_nt: TGTGCCAGCGGGATACAGGGTGAGACCCAGTACTTC

clone_size: NA
v_call: TRBV18
j_call: TRBJ1-1
d_call: TRBD1
cdr3_aa: CASSPDRSAEAFF
cdr3_nt: TGTGCCAGCTCACCGGACAGGTCCGCTGAAGCTTTCTTT

clone_size: NA
v_call: TRBV6-2/TRBV6-3
j_call: TRBJ1-1
d_call: TRBD1
cdr3_aa: CASTPRGAGPFSEAFF
cdr3_nt: TGTGCCAGCACCCCCAGGGGGGCTGGGCCTTTTTCCGAAGCTTTCTTT

clone_size: NA
v_call: TRBV21-1
j_call: TRBJ1-3
d_call: NA
cdr3_aa: CASSKPSGQLSSGNTIYF
cdr3_nt: TGTGCCAGCAGCAAACCCTCGGGTCAACTAAGCTCTGGAAACACCATATATTTT

clone_size: few
v_call: TRBV6-5
j_call: TRBJ2-7
d_call: NA
cdr3_aa: CASSYRQGYEQYF
cdr3_nt: TGTGCCAGCAGTTACCGGCAGGGCTACGAGCAGTACTTC

clone_size: NA
v_call: TRBV2
j_call: TRBJ1-2
d_call: TRBD1
cdr3_aa: CASSERGDRGNGYTF
cdr3_nt: TGTGCCAGCAGTGAAAGGGGGGACAGGGGAAATGGCTACACCTTC

clone_size: NA
v_call: TRBV5-1
j_call: TRBJ2-5
d_call: NA
cdr3_aa: CASSLARLAQETQYF
cdr3_nt: TGCGCCAGCAGCTTGGCACGCCTAGCTCAAGAGACCCAGTACTTC

clone_size: NA
v_call: TRBV11-2
j_call: TRBJ2-4
d_call: TRBD2
cdr3_aa: CASSLGLAGVGTKNIQYF
cdr3_nt: TGTGCCAGCAGCTTAGGCCTAGCGGGAGTAGGGACCAAAAACATTCAGTACTTC

clone_size: NA
v_call: TRBV30
j_call: TRBJ1-5
d_call: NA
cdr3_aa: CAWSRSGPLGHQPQHF
cdr3_nt: TGTGCCTGGAGTCGTTCCGGGCCTCTGGGGCACCAGCCCCAGCATTTT

clone_size: NA
v_call: TRBV2
j_call: TRBJ2-7
d_call: TRBD1
cdr3_aa: CASRGDSLSYEQYF
cdr3_nt: TGTGCCAGCAGGGGGGACAGCCTCTCCTACGAGCAGTACTTC

clone_size: NA
v_call: TRBV10-1
j_call: TRBJ2-2
d_call: NA
cdr3_aa: CASSALSTGGTGELFF
cdr3_nt: TGCGCCAGCAGTGCCCTCTCGACAGGCGGGACCGGGGAGCTGTTTTTT

clone_size: NA
v_call: TRBV5-1
j_call: TRBJ2-5
d_call: TRBD1
cdr3_aa: CASSPSGGEETQYF
cdr3_nt: TGCGCCAGCAGCCCTTCAGGGGGCGAAGAGACCCAGTACTTC

clone_size: NA
v_call: TRBV19
j_call: TRBJ1-5
d_call: TRBD1
cdr3_aa: CASKLGQGAGNQPQHF
cdr3_nt: TGTGCCAGTAAACTGGGACAGGGGGCGGGCAATCAGCCCCAGCATTTT

clone_size: few
v_call: TRBV11-3
j_call: TRBJ2-2
d_call: NA
cdr3_aa: CASSLGGGTGELFF
cdr3_nt: TGTGCCAGCAGCTTAGGCGGAGGAACCGGGGAGCTGTTTTTT

clone_size: NA
v_call: TRBV6-5
j_call: TRBJ1-1
d_call: NA
cdr3_aa: CASSYSRLATEAFF
cdr3_nt: TGTGCCAGCAGTTACTCCCGTTTAGCCACTGAAGCTTTCTTT

clone_size: NA
v_call: TRBV4-1
j_call: TRBJ1-4
d_call: NA
cdr3_aa: CASSQDRRRRRTNEKLFF
cdr3_nt: TGCGCCAGCAGCCAAGATAGGCGACGGAGGAGGACTAATGAAAAACTGTTTTTT

clone_size: few
v_call: TRBV5-8
j_call: TRBJ1-1
d_call: NA
cdr3_aa: CASSSPSGVNTEAFF
cdr3_nt: TGTGCCAGCAGCTCTCCATCAGGAGTGAACACTGAAGCTTTCTTT

clone_size: NA
v_call: TRBV28
j_call: TRBJ2-1
d_call: TRBD2
cdr3_aa: CASSNRGRVQFF
cdr3_nt: TGTGCCAGCAGTAACCGAGGGAGGGTGCAGTTCTTC

clone_size: few
v_call: TRBV7-3
j_call: TRBJ2-2
d_call: TRBD2
cdr3_aa: CASSLTGETSGSMGRAGELFF
cdr3_nt: TGTGCCAGCAGCTTAACGGGGGAGACTAGCGGGAGTATGGGAAGGGCCGGGGAGCTGTTTTTT

clone_size: NA
v_call: TRBV4-2
j_call: TRBJ2-7
d_call: TRBD2
cdr3_aa: CASSQDLAGTSGGYEQYF
cdr3_nt: TGTGCCAGCAGCCAAGATCTAGCAGGGACTAGCGGGGGCTACGAGCAGTACTTC

clone_size: NA
v_call: TRBV9
j_call: TRBJ2-3
d_call: NA
cdr3_aa: CASSPNLRAKGPDTQYF
cdr3_nt: TGTGCCAGCAGCCCCAACCTCAGGGCCAAGGGTCCAGATACGCAGTATTTT

clone_size: NA
v_call: TRBV9
j_call: TRBJ2-2
d_call: TRBD2
cdr3_aa: CASSDSGSNTGELFF
cdr3_nt: TGTGCCAGCAGCGATAGCGGGAGTAACACCGGGGAGCTGTTTTTT

clone_size: NA
v_call: TRBV6-5
j_call: TRBJ2-7
d_call: TRBD1
cdr3_aa: CASKRDRGWGEQYF
cdr3_nt: TGTGCCAGCAAGCGGGACAGGGGATGGGGCGAGCAGTACTTC